This T cell receptor beta chain was recovered during a study of blood T cell repertoires in COVID-19. Sequenced by immunoSEQ multiplex PCR; TCRdb stores in-frame clones only, minus some. This sample carries 300,000 to 350,000 clones, approximately 83% of them seen once, and the ten largest clones take around 2.2%. The TCR was taken from a man aged 25 to 40 who had recovered from COVID-19. Sequenced: PBMCs or T cells enriched from blood (not recorded which).

CDR3 DNA: TGTGCCAGCAGTTTAAACAGGGACATGAACACTGAAGCTTTCTTT. Amino acid sequence: CASSLNRDMNTEAFF. The chain has TRBV6-6 and TRBJ1-1; D may be TRBD1 (6 bases). The ends were cut back, 4 bases at V and 0 bases at J, with 12 bases in the middle. This CDR3 region has 15 residues. The germline V gene has CDR1 MNHNY and CDR2 SVGAGI (reference sequence).